Presented here are 7 T cell receptor beta chains from one specimen sequenced in a study of T cell repertoires in cytomegalovirus infection. TCRdb recomputed calls from the reads with MiXCR, one row per CDR3 protein. The profile shows some 680,000 distinct CDR3 sequences, 35% to 45% of them singletons. Sequencing was performed on PBMCs. Receptors originate from a human donor in good health (CMV status not recorded). Some clones in this sample may be carry-over from other donors' samples.

This clonotype was counted a few times. The chain links TRBV29-1 to TRBJ1-1; possible D gene TRBD1, 6 bases. V shed 7 bases and J shed 4 bases, with 16 bases lying between them. Germline assignment: CDR1 SQVTM and CDR2 ANQGSEA. CDR3 size: 13 residues. CDR3: CSGSRGEATEAFF. The CDR3 DNA reads TGCAGCGGATCAAGGGGGGAGGCCACTGAAGCTTTCTTT.

The genes are TRBV20-1 and TRBJ1-2; the match to TRBD1 covers 10 bases. Looked up from germline, CDR1 is DFQATT and CDR2 is SNEGSKA (reference sequence). CDR3 length: 18 amino acids. With 0 bases clipped from V and 4 bases from J, the junction kept 14 bases outside the gene matches. In DNA form, the CDR3 reads TGCAGTGCTAGAGAACCCCTGGGACAGGGGAGGTTAGGCTATGGCTACACCTTC. It encodes CSAREPLGQGRLGYGYTF.

V gene TRBV12-3 or TRBV12-4 combines with J gene TRBJ2-1; 9 bases match TRBD1. The CDR3 consists of 15 residues. With V trimmed by 4 bases and J by 7 bases, 8 bases remained unmatched. CDR3 in amino acids: CASSSPRDRANEQFF. The CDR3 DNA reads TGTGCCAGCAGTTCTCCCCGGGACAGGGCGAATGAGCAGTTCTTC.

This clonotype was recorded a few times. The rearrangement uses TRBV6-2 or TRBV6-3 and TRBJ2-3; D is undetermined. V was clipped by 0 bases and J by 3 bases, with 10 bases between them. Germline V gene sequence: CDR1 MNHEY, CDR2 SVGEGT. The CDR3 runs 15 residues. The CDR3 loop reads CASSYSLGRTDTQYF. CDR3 in DNA: TGTGCCAGCAGTTACTCGTTAGGAAGGACAGATACGCAGTATTTT.

V gene TRBV6-1 combines with J gene TRBJ1-1, with D perhaps TRBD1 (6 bases). Germline CDR1 is MNHNS and CDR2 is SASEGT. The germline V and J ends were trimmed by 6 bases and 3 bases, with 14 bases remaining between them. The CDR3 totals 14 residues. CDR3 sequence reads: CASSPQGTHTEAFF. DNA for the CDR3: TGTGCCAGCAGCCCCCAGGGGACTCACACTGAAGCTTTCTTT.

This clonotype was seen a handful of times. This chain links TRBV24-1 with TRBJ2-5, with 12 positions matching TRBD2. V trimming: 4 bases; J trimming: 4 bases; junction bases outside the gene matches: 6. The CDR3 is 16 residues long. Germline CDR1 is KGHDR and CDR2 is SFDVKD. CDR3 loop: CATSDPPGLAGETQYF. The CDR3 DNA reads as TGTGCCACCAGTGACCCCCCGGGACTAGCGGGAGAGACCCAGTACTTC.

This clonotype was counted many times. The J gene is TRBJ1-5, the V gene TRBV5-6; D is possibly TRBD1 (5 bases). V was clipped by 6 bases and J by 6 bases, with 13 bases between them. The CDR3 sequence is 13 residues long. Germline V lookup: CDR1 SGHDT, CDR2 YYEEEE. The CDR3 region is CASTNGGSQPQHF. The DNA of the CDR3 is TGTGCCAGCACCAACGGGGGATCTCAGCCCCAGCATTTT.